The rows below give T cell receptor beta chains drawn from one sample of a study of naive and memory T cell subsets. Each CDR3 protein is one row after TCRdb ran MiXCR on the UMI-ligation and nested PCR reads. Counted here are 81,000 or so distinct CDR3 sequences, around 7% occurring once; the ten biggest clones make up 1.5% to 2%. Sequencing was done on a sample of central memory CD4+ T cells from blood. Receptors were obtained from a human donor in good health. Each CDR3 is given with its conserved first and last residue. Fields, in order: CDR3 DNA, CDR3 protein, J gene, clone size, D gene, V gene. A D gene is named only where the DNA matches it firmly. Expanded clones are given a class, and other clones once, few, many or no size at all.

CDR3 DNA: TGTGCCAGCAGTTATGGACTAGCGGGCCCTTACGAGCAGTACTTC
CDR3 protein: CASSYGLAGPYEQYF
J gene: TRBJ2-7
clone size: many
D gene: TRBD2
V gene: TRBV28

CDR3 DNA: TGTGCCAGCCTAGGGGCGGGCGTAGAGCAGTTCTTC
CDR3 protein: CASLGAGVEQFF
J gene: TRBJ2-1
clone size: many
D gene: -
V gene: TRBV11-2

CDR3 DNA: TGTGCCAGCAGTTACGGCGGGGGGGCTTCCAATGAGCAGTTCTTC
CDR3 protein: CASSYGGGASNEQFF
J gene: TRBJ2-1
clone size: few
D gene: TRBD2
V gene: TRBV6-5

CDR3 DNA: TGCAGTGCTAGATCGGCACGCCGCTCCTACGAGCAGTACTTC
CDR3 protein: CSARSARRSYEQYF
J gene: TRBJ2-7
clone size: many
D gene: -
V gene: TRBV20-1

CDR3 DNA: TGTGCCAGCAGTTTCCGGGAAGAGCTGTTTTTT
CDR3 protein: CASSFREELFF
J gene: TRBJ2-2
clone size: medium-sized
D gene: -
V gene: TRBV6-2/TRBV6-3

CDR3 DNA: TGTGCCAGCAGCTTGGGACAGCTGGGCGGTGGCTACACCTTC
CDR3 protein: CASSLGQLGGGYTF
J gene: TRBJ1-2
clone size: -
D gene: -
V gene: TRBV5-6

CDR3 DNA: TGCAGTGCTAAACTAGCGGGGCCAGATACGCAGTATTTT
CDR3 protein: CSAKLAGPDTQYF
J gene: TRBJ2-3
clone size: -
D gene: TRBD2
V gene: TRBV20-1

CDR3 DNA: TGTGCCAGCAGACGAGGACAGGGGGCCTCCTACAATGAGCAGTTCTTC
CDR3 protein: CASRRGQGASYNEQFF
J gene: TRBJ2-1
clone size: -
D gene: TRBD1
V gene: TRBV6-2/TRBV6-3

CDR3 DNA: TGCATGGACGGACAGAACACCGGGGAGCTGTTTTTT
CDR3 protein: CMDGQNTGELFF
J gene: TRBJ2-2
clone size: -
D gene: -
V gene: TRBV20-1

CDR3 DNA: TGTGCCAGCAGGCCCCTAGCGGGGACAGGGAACACCGGGGAGCTGTTTTTT
CDR3 protein: CASRPLAGTGNTGELFF
J gene: TRBJ2-2
clone size: many
D gene: -
V gene: TRBV7-2

CDR3 DNA: TGTGCCAGCAGCAAACTCGGACTAGTTGGTAGGGCTTACACAGATACGCAGTATTTT
CDR3 protein: CASSKLGLVGRAYTDTQYF
J gene: TRBJ2-3
clone size: many
D gene: -
V gene: TRBV21-1

CDR3 DNA: TGTGCCACCAGGAGTCAGGCCTACAATGAGCAGTTCTTC
CDR3 protein: CATRSQAYNEQFF
J gene: TRBJ2-1
clone size: -
D gene: -
V gene: TRBV24-1

CDR3 DNA: TGTGCCATCGGGGGGCAGGGGACCTACGAGCAGTACTTC
CDR3 protein: CAIGGQGTYEQYF
J gene: TRBJ2-7
clone size: -
D gene: -
V gene: TRBV10-3

CDR3 DNA: TGTGCCAGCAGCTTATCGTCGGTTGCCGGGGAGCTGTTTTTT
CDR3 protein: CASSLSSVAGELFF
J gene: TRBJ2-2
clone size: few
D gene: -
V gene: TRBV7-2

CDR3 DNA: TGTGCCAGCAGCCACGGGGAGGGTCAGCCCCAGCATTTT
CDR3 protein: CASSHGEGQPQHF
J gene: TRBJ1-5
clone size: many
D gene: -
V gene: TRBV3-1

CDR3 DNA: TGCAGTGCTGGGGGGAGAACAGGGGTTGATCAGCCCCAGCATTTT
CDR3 protein: CSAGGRTGVDQPQHF
J gene: TRBJ1-5
clone size: many
D gene: TRBD1
V gene: TRBV20-1

CDR3 DNA: TGTGCCAGCAGTTCCTACCGACTAGCGGGTTCCTACGAGCAGTACTTC
CDR3 protein: CASSSYRLAGSYEQYF
J gene: TRBJ2-7
clone size: many
D gene: TRBD2
V gene: TRBV12-3/TRBV12-4

CDR3 DNA: TGTGCCATCAGTGAGAGGAGCGGGAGCGGGGCAGATACGCAGTATTTT
CDR3 protein: CAISERSGSGADTQYF
J gene: TRBJ2-3
clone size: many
D gene: TRBD2
V gene: TRBV10-3

CDR3 DNA: TGTGCCATCAGTGCGCCGGGACAGGGTTACAATGAGCAGTTCTTC
CDR3 protein: CAISAPGQGYNEQFF
J gene: TRBJ2-1
clone size: few
D gene: TRBD1
V gene: TRBV10-3

CDR3 DNA: TGTGCCAGCAGTCCCTCGCTAGCGGGCAATGAGCAGTTCTTC
CDR3 protein: CASSPSLAGNEQFF
J gene: TRBJ2-1
clone size: -
D gene: TRBD2
V gene: TRBV6-2/TRBV6-3

CDR3 DNA: TGTGCCACCAGCCCCCGGGGGGGAGATAATTCACCCCTCCACTTT
CDR3 protein: CATSPRGGDNSPLHF
J gene: TRBJ1-6
clone size: many
D gene: -
V gene: TRBV15

CDR3 DNA: TGTGCCAGCTCACCGGAAGGTTCTCAGCCCCAGCATTTT
CDR3 protein: CASSPEGSQPQHF
J gene: TRBJ1-5
clone size: many
D gene: -
V gene: TRBV18

CDR3 DNA: TGTGCCAGCAGCCCGGACAGTTTAGCGGGGGGGCTGTTTTTT
CDR3 protein: CASSPDSLAGGLFF
J gene: TRBJ2-2
clone size: few
D gene: TRBD2
V gene: TRBV9

CDR3 DNA: TGCAGCGTTGCCATGGGGCTGGGAACTGAAGCTTTCTTT
CDR3 protein: CSVAMGLGTEAFF
J gene: TRBJ1-1
clone size: many
D gene: -
V gene: TRBV29-1

CDR3 DNA: TGTGCCAGCAGGAGTTCCGGGACAGGGTTTTCCGAGCAGTACTTC
CDR3 protein: CASRSSGTGFSEQYF
J gene: TRBJ2-7
clone size: few
D gene: TRBD1
V gene: TRBV4-2

CDR3 DNA: TGTGCCAGCAGCACGCGGGGCGGTAACTATGGCTACACCTTC
CDR3 protein: CASSTRGGNYGYTF
J gene: TRBJ1-2
clone size: -
D gene: -
V gene: TRBV6-2/TRBV6-3

CDR3 DNA: TGTGCCAGCGCCGGGGGCGGGAGAGTTTTCAATGAGCAGTTCTTC
CDR3 protein: CASAGGGRVFNEQFF
J gene: TRBJ2-1
clone size: few
D gene: -
V gene: TRBV7-3

CDR3 DNA: TGCAGCGTTGCCTGGGAGGTCGGCGGGGAGCTGTTTTTT
CDR3 protein: CSVAWEVGGELFF
J gene: TRBJ2-2
clone size: -
D gene: -
V gene: TRBV29-1

CDR3 DNA: TGTGCCAGCAGCGAAAGGGGGGCCCCCTACAATGAGCAGTTCTTC
CDR3 protein: CASSERGAPYNEQFF
J gene: TRBJ2-1
clone size: few
D gene: -
V gene: TRBV7-3

CDR3 DNA: TGTGCCAGCAGTTACTCTCCCAGCTCTGGGGCCAACGTCCTGACTTTC
CDR3 protein: CASSYSPSSGANVLTF
J gene: TRBJ2-6
clone size: many
D gene: -
V gene: TRBV6-5

CDR3 DNA: TGTGCCAGCAGCCGCCTGGGGGGTAAGGTCTACGAGCAGTACTTC
CDR3 protein: CASSRLGGKVYEQYF
J gene: TRBJ2-7
clone size: few
D gene: -
V gene: TRBV12-3/TRBV12-4

CDR3 DNA: TGTGCCAGCATCCAACGGAGGGGTGGCACTGAAGCTTTCTTT
CDR3 protein: CASIQRRGGTEAFF
J gene: TRBJ1-1
clone size: medium-sized
D gene: -
V gene: TRBV7-8

CDR3 DNA: TGTGCCTGGAGTGTAGGGGCCCCGCAGTTCTTC
CDR3 protein: CAWSVGAPQFF
J gene: TRBJ2-1
clone size: many
D gene: -
V gene: TRBV30

CDR3 DNA: TGTGCCAGCAGCGTAGGGTCTAGAGACTACGAGCAGTACTTC
CDR3 protein: CASSVGSRDYEQYF
J gene: TRBJ2-7
clone size: few
D gene: -
V gene: TRBV9

CDR3 DNA: TGTGCCACCAGTGACCGGACGACTGAGCAGTTCTTC
CDR3 protein: CATSDRTTEQFF
J gene: TRBJ2-1
clone size: -
D gene: -
V gene: TRBV24-1

CDR3 DNA: TGTGCCAGCAGCGTGGCAATGGAGCAGTTCTTC
CDR3 protein: CASSVAMEQFF
J gene: TRBJ2-1
clone size: many
D gene: -
V gene: TRBV2

CDR3 DNA: TGCGCCAGCAGCCAAGATGGGAGACTAAGCTACTCACCCCTCCACTTT
CDR3 protein: CASSQDGRLSYSPLHF
J gene: TRBJ1-6
clone size: few
D gene: -
V gene: TRBV4-1

CDR3 DNA: TGCAGCGTTTTGGGACTAGCGGGGGGGCGAAAGAATGAGCAGTTCTTC
CDR3 protein: CSVLGLAGGRKNEQFF
J gene: TRBJ2-1
clone size: many
D gene: TRBD2
V gene: TRBV29-1